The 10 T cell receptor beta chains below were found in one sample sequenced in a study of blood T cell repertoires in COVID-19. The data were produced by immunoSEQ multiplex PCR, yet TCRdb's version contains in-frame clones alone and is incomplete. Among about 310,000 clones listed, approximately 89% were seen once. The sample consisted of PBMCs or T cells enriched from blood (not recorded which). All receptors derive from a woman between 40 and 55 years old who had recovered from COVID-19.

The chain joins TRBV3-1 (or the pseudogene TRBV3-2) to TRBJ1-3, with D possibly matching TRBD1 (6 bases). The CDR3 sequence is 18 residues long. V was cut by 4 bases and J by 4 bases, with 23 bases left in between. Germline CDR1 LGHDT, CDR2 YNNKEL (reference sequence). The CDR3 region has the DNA TGTGCCAGCAGCCGTACACGGCGGGGGGCGCTTGAAGGAAACACCATATATTTT. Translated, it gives CASSRTRRGALEGNTIYF.

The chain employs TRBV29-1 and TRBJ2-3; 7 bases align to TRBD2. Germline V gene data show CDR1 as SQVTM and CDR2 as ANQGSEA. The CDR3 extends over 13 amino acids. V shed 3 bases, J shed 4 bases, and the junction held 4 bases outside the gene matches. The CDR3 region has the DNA TGCAGCGTTGACGCGGGAGCGGCAGATACGCAGTATTTT. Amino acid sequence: CSVDAGAADTQYF.

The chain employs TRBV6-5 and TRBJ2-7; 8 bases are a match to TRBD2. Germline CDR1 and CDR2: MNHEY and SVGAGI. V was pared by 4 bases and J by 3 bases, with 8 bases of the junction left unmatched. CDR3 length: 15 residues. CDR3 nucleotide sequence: TGTGCCAGCAGTTCAGTCACCCGGGGGGGCTACGAGCAGTACTTC. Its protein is CASSSVTRGGYEQYF.

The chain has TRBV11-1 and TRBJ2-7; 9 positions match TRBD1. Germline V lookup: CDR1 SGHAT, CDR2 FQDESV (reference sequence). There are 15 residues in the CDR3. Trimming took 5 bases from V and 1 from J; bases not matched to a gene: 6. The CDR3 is CASSLKGTGSYEQYF. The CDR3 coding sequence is TGTGCCAGCAGCCTCAAAGGGACAGGGTCCTACGAGCAGTACTTC.

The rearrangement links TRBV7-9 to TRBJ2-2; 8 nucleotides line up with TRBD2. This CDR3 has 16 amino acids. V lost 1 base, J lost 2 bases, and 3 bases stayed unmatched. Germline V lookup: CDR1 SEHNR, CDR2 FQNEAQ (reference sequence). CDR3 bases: TGTGCCAGCAGCTTAGAACTAGCGGCTAACACCGGGGAGCTGTTTTTT. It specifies CASSLELAANTGELFF. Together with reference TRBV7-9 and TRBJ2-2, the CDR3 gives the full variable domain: DTGVSQNPRHKITKRGQNVTFRCDPISEHNRLYWYRQTLGQGPEFLTYFQNEAQLEKSRLLSDRFSAERPKGSFSTLEIQRTEQGDSAMYLCASSLELAANTGELFFGEGSRLTVL.

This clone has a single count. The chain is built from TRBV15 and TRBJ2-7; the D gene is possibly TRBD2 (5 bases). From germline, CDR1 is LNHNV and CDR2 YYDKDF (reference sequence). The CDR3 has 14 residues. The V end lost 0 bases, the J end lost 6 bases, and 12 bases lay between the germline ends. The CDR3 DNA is TGTGCCACCAGCAGAGATACGAGCGGACGCGAGCAGTACTTC. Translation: CATSRDTSGREQYF.

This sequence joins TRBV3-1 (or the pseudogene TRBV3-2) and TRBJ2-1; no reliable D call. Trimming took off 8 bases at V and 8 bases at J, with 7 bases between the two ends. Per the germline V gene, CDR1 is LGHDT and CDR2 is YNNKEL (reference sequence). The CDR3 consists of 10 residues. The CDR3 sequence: CASPYYEQFF. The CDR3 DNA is TGTGCCAGCCCGTATTATGAGCAGTTCTTC.

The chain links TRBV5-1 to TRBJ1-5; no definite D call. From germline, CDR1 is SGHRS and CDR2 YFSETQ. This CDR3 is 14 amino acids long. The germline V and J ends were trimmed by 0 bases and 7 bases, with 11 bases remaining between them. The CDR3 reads CASSLGGSGQPQHF. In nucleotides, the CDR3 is TGCGCCAGCAGCTTGGGAGGGTCTGGGCAGCCCCAGCATTTT. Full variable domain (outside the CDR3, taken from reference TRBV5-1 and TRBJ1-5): KAGVTQTPRYLIKTRGQQVTLSCSPISGHRSVSWYQQTPGQGLQFLFEYFSETQRNKGNFPGRFSGRQFSNSRSEMNVSTLELGDSALYLCASSLGGSGQPQHFGDGTRLSIL.

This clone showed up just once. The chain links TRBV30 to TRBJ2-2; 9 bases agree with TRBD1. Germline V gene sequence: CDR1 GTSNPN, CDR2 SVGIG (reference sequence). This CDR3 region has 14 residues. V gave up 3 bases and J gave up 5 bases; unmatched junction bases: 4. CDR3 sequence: CAWRGQGGTGELFF. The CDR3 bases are TGTGCCTGGAGGGGACAGGGCGGGACCGGGGAGCTGTTTTTT.

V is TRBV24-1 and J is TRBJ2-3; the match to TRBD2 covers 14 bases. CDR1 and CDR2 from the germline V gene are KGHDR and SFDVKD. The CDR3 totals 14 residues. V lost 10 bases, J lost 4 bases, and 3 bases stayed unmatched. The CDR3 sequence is CATGTSGGPDTQYF. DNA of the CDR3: TGTGCCACAGGGACTAGCGGGGGCCCAGATACGCAGTATTTT.